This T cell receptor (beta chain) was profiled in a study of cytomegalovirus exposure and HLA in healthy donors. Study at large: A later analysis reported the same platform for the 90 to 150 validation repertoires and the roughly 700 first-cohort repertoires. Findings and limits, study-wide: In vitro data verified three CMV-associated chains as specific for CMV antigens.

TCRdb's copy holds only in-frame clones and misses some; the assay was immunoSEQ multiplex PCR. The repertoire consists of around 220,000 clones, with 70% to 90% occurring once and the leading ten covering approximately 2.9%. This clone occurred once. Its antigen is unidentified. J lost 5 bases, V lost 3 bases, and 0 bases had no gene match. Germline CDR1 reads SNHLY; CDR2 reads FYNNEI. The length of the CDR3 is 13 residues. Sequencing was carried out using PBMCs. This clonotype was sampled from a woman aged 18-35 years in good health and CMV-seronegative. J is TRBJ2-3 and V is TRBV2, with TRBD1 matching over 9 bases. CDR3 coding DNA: TGTGCCAGCAGTGAGACAGGGGGAGATACGCAGTATTTT. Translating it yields CASSETGGDTQYF.